There are a few counts of the clone carrying this T cell receptor (beta chain). What it binds is not known. It was by quantitative 5'-RACE with molecular barcodes that TCR beta libraries were made. TCRdb redid the calling of the 5' RACE reads with MiXCR, one entry per CDR3 protein. The repertoire holds roughly 90,000 distinct CDR3 sequences, with roughly 10% as singletons. The data are from a study of CD8 T cells in ankylosing spondylitis. Findings of the study overall: A TCR beta motif made of several highly homologous variants seemed typical of ankylosing spondylitis blood. Disease-associated clonotypes exhibited CD8+ identity and were relatively infrequent in peripheral blood.

The source is a male donor with ankylosing spondylitis. The sequencing sample was made of blood, either unsorted or a sorted T cell fraction (not recorded which).

The CDR3 sequence is CASSPRREGDTQYF. In DNA, the CDR3 is TGTGCCAGCAGCCCACGGCGGGAGGGGGATACGCAGTATTTT. V and J are TRBV9 and TRBJ2-3; 9 bases are shared with TRBD2. The CDR3 contains 14 residues. V shed 4 bases, J shed 6 bases, and the junction held 6 bases outside the gene matches. Germline CDR1 and CDR2: SGDLS and YYNGEE.